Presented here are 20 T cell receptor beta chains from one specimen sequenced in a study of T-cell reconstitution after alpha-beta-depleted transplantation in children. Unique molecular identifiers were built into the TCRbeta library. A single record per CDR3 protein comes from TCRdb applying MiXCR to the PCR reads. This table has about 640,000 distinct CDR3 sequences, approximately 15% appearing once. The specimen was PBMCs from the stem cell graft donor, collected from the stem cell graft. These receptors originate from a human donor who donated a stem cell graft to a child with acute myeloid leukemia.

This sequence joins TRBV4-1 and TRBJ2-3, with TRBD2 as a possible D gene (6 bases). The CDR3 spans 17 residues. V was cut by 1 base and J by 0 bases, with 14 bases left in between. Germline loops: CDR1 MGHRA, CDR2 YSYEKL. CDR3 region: CASSQVGEETSTDTQYF. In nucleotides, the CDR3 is TGCGCCAGCAGCCAAGTGGGGGAGGAGACTAGCACAGATACGCAGTATTTT.

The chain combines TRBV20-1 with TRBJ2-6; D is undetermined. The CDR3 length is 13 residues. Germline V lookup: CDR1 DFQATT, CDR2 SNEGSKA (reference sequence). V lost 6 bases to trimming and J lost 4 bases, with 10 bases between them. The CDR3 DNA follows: TGCAGTGCCTCGATATCCGGGGCCAACGTCCTGACTTTC. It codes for CSASISGANVLTF.

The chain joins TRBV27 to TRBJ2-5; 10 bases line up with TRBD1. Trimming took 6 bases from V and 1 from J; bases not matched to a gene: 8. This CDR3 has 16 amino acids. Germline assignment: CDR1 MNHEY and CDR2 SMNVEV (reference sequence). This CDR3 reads CASRTGTGVLQETQYF. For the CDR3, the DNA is TGTGCCAGCAGGACCGGGACAGGGGTTCTCCAAGAGACCCAGTACTTC.

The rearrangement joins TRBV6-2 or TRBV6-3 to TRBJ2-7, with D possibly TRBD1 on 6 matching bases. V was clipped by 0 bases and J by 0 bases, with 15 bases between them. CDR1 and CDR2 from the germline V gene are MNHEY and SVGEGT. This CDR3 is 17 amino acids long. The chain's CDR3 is CASSYSLRDISSYEQYF. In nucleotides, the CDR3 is TGTGCCAGCAGTTACTCTCTCCGGGACATAAGCTCCTACGAGCAGTACTTC.

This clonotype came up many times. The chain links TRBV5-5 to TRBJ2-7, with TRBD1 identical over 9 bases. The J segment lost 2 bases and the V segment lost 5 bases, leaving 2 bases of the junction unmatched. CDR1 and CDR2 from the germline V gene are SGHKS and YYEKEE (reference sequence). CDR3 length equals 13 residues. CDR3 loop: CASSRQGAYEQYF. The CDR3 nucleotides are TGTGCCAGCAGTCGACAGGGGGCCTACGAGCAGTACTTC.

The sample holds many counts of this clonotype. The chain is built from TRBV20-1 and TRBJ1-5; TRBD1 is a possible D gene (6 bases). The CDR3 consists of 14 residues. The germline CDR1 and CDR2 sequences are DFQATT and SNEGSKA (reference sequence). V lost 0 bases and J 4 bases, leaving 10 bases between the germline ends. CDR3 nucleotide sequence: TGCAGTGCTAGAGATATCAGGGGTAATCAGCCCCAGCATTTT. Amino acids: CSARDIRGNQPQHF.

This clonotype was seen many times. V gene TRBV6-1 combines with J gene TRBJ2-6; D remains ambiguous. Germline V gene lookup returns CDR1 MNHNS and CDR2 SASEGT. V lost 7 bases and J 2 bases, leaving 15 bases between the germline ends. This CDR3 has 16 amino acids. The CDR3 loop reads CASTQGLTPGANVLTF. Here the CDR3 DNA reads TGTGCCAGCACCCAAGGTTTAACGCCTGGGGCCAACGTCCTGACTTTC.

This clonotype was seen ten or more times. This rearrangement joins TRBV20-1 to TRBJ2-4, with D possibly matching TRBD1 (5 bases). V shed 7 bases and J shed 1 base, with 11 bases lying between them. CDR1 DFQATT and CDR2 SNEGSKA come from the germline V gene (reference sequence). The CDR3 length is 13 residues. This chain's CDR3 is CSVGVGAKNIQYF. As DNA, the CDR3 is TGCAGTGTAGGGGTGGGGGCCAAAAACATTCAGTACTTC.

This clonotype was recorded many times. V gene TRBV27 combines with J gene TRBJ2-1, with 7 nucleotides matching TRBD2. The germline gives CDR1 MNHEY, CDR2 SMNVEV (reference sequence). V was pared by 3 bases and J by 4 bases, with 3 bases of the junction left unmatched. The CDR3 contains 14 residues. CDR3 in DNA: TGTGCCAGCAGTTTTTCAGCGGGATACAATGAGCAGTTCTTC. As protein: CASSFSAGYNEQFF.

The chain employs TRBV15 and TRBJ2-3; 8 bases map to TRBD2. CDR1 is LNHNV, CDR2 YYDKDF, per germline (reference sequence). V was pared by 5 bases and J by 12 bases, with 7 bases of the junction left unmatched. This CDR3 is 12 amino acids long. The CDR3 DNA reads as TGTGCCACCAGCCCGACGGGACTAGAACAGTATTTT. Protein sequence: CATSPTGLEQYF.

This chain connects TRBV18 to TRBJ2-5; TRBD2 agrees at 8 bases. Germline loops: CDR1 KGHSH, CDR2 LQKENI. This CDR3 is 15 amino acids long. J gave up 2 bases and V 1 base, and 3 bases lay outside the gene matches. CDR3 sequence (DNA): TGTGCCAGCTCACCACGAGCGGGGGAACAAGAGACCCAGTACTTC. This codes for CASSPRAGEQETQYF.

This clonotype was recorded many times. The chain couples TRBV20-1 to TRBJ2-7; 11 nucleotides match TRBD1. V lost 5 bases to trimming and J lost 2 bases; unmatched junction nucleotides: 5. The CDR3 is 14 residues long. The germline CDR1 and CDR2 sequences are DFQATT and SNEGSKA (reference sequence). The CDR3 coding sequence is TGCAGTGCTCGGGACAGGGGGTTCCCCTACGAGCAGTACGTC. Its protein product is CSARDRGFPYEQYV.

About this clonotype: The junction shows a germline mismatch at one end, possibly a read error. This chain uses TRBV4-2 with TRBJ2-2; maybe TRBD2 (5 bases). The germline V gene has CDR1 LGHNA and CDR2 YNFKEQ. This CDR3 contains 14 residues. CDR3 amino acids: CARSPGVNTGELFF. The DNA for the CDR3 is TGTGCCAGGAGCCCCGGGGTTAACACCGGGGAGCTGTTTTTT.

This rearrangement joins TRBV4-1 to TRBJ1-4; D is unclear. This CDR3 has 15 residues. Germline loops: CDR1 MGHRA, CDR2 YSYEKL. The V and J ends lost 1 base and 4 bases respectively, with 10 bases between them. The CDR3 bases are TGCGCCAGCAGCCAAGGGCAGACCCTTAATGAAAAACTGTTTTTT. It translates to CASSQGQTLNEKLFF.

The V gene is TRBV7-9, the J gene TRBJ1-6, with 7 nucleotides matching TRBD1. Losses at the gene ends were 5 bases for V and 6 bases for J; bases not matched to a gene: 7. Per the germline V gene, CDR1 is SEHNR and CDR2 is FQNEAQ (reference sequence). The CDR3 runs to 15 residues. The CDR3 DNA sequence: TGTGCCAGCAGCAACCGACAGGGAAGTAATTCACCCCTCCACTTT. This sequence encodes CASSNRQGSNSPLHF.

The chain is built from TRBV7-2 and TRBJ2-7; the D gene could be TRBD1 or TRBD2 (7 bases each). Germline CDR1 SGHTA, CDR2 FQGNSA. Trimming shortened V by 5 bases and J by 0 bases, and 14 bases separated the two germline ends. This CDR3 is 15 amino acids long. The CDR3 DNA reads TGTGCCAGCAGCCCAGGGGGGGGAAGCTCCTACGAGCAGTACTTC. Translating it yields CASSPGGGSSYEQYF.

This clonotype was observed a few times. The CDR3 spells CASSLLPDQPSGNTIYF. CDR3 DNA sequence: TGCGCCAGCAGCTTGTTGCCGGACCAACCTTCTGGAAACACCATATATTTT. The rearrangement uses TRBV5-1 and TRBJ1-3; D is unresolved. The CDR3 runs 17 residues. V was pared by 1 base and J by 1 base, with 15 bases between. Germline loops: CDR1 SGHRS, CDR2 YFSETQ.

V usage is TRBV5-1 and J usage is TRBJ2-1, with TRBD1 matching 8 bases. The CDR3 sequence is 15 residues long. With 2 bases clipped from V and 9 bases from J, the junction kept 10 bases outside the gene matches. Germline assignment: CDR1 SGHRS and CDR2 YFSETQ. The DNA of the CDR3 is TGCGCCAGCAGCTTTGGACAGGGCAGTTATGGTGAGCAGTTCTTC. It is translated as CASSFGQGSYGEQFF.

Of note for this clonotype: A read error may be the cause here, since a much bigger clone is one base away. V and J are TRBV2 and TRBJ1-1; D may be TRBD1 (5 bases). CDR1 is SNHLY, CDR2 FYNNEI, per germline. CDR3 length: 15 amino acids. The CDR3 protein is CTSSLRGEVNTEAFF. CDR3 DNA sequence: TGTACCAGCAGTTTACGGGGGGAGGTGAACACTGAAGCTTTCTTT.

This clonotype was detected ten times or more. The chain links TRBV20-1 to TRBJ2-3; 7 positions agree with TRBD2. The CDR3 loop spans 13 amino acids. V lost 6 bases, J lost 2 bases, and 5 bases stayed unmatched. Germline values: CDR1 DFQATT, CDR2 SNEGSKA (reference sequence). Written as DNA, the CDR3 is TGCAGTGCAGGGCGGGGGTCCACAGATACGCAGTATTTT. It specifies CSAGRGSTDTQYF.